This T cell receptor beta chain was captured in a study of blood T cell repertoires in COVID-19. The CDR3 has 16 residues. From germline, CDR1 is MDHEN and CDR2 SYDVKM. Unmatched junction bases numbered 6, after V lost 5 bases and J lost 1 base. Profiling relied on immunoSEQ multiplex PCR, and the TCRdb table lists in-frame clones only, not all of them. This sample has tens of thousands of clones; about 91% occur once, and the top ten carry 2% to 2.5%. The count of this clone is one. This sequence originates from a man in his 60s with acute or convalescent COVID-19. The gene calls are TRBV28 and TRBJ1-4; 8 positions match TRBD1. Sequenced material: peripheral blood. CDR3 in amino acids: CASSQQGVVTNEKLFF. In DNA, the CDR3 is TGTGCCAGCAGTCAACAGGGGGTCGTAACTAATGAAAAACTGTTTTTT. The entire variable domain, with the rest obtained from reference TRBV28 and TRBJ1-4, is as follows: DVKVTQSSRYLVKRTGEKVFLECVQDMDHENMFWYRQDPGLGLRLIYFSYDVKMKEKGDIPEGYSVSREKKERFSLILESASTNQTSMYLCASSQQGVVTNEKLFFGSGTQLSVL.